This is a list of T cell receptor beta chains from one sample in a study of STAT5B mutations in CD4+ large granular lymphocyte leukemia. Sequenced by immunoSEQ multiplex PCR; TCRdb stores in-frame clones only, minus some. The data hold around 30,000 clones, with over 60% observed a single time. Input material: CD4+ T cells from blood buffy coats. All receptors come from a human donor in good health. Both conserved end residues are part of each CDR3. The size of a clone is reported for some rows only, either as once, few or many, or as a class for expanded clones.

v_call: TRBV14
clone_size: .
j_call: TRBJ1-5
cdr3_aa: CASSAGVGQPQHF

v_call: TRBV30
clone_size: .
j_call: TRBJ2-7
cdr3_aa: CAWSARGVYEQYF

v_call: TRBV6-5
clone_size: .
j_call: TRBJ2-7
cdr3_aa: CASSWSTGAHSEQYF

v_call: TRBV10-2
clone_size: .
j_call: TRBJ2-1
cdr3_aa: CASSESSSYNEQFF

v_call: TRBV6-5
clone_size: .
j_call: TRBJ1-4
cdr3_aa: CASSPRQGGEKLFF

v_call: TRBV11-2
clone_size: .
j_call: TRBJ1-1
cdr3_aa: CASSARLHDTEAFF

v_call: TRBV4-1
clone_size: .
j_call: TRBJ1-2
cdr3_aa: CASSQLASGGKYGYTF

v_call: TRBV6-1
clone_size: .
j_call: TRBJ1-5
cdr3_aa: CASSEAPNQPQHF

v_call: TRBV10-3
clone_size: .
j_call: TRBJ2-3
cdr3_aa: CAISEPRLARTQYF

v_call: TRBV19
clone_size: .
j_call: TRBJ2-7
cdr3_aa: CASTDRGSYEQYF

v_call: TRBV2
clone_size: .
j_call: TRBJ1-1
cdr3_aa: CASTIDAGGKAFF

v_call: TRBV5-1
clone_size: few
j_call: TRBJ2-7
cdr3_aa: CASSLALEREQYF

v_call: TRBV6-1
clone_size: .
j_call: TRBJ2-7
cdr3_aa: CASSERLAGLYEQYF

v_call: TRBV30
clone_size: few
j_call: TRBJ1-5
cdr3_aa: CAGSFGGRSNQPQHF

v_call: TRBV6-7
clone_size: .
j_call: TRBJ2-3
cdr3_aa: CASSQGTSGGFSTDTQYF

v_call: TRBV19
clone_size: once
j_call: TRBJ2-2
cdr3_aa: CASGSSGRSRGELFF

v_call: TRBV5-1
clone_size: .
j_call: TRBJ2-2
cdr3_aa: CASSLWQNTGELFF

v_call: TRBV28
clone_size: .
j_call: TRBJ2-2
cdr3_aa: CASSTGATGELFF

v_call: TRBV6-1
clone_size: once
j_call: TRBJ1-2
cdr3_aa: CASTTRGGDHGYTF

v_call: TRBV6-6
clone_size: .
j_call: TRBJ2-4
cdr3_aa: CASRGQGDGAKNIQYF

v_call: TRBV29-1
clone_size: .
j_call: TRBJ2-7
cdr3_aa: CSVGAGSTYEQYF

v_call: TRBV30
clone_size: .
j_call: TRBJ1-2
cdr3_aa: CAWSVLLPGPGYTF